The clone carrying this TCR beta chain was seen just once. Its antigen is unidentified. The data stem from a study of shared clonotypes between healthy human individuals. Study conclusions and caveats: There were few donors, and this limited the genetic and exposure-history diversity represented. It was the non-shared clonotypes that had lower generation probabilities than clonotypes shared by all four donors.

Positively selected for CCR7, the CD45RO-negative cells used as naive CD8 cells excluded terminally differentiated effector memory CD45RA+ cells. The donors, all of them Caucasian adults, lived in Nashville, Tennessee. The CDR3 runs 11 residues. From germline, CDR1 is SQVTM and CDR2 ANQGSEA. V shed 5 bases and J 7 bases; nucleotides not matched to a gene: 4. In the source study's methods: For the immunoSEQ data, sequences were junction-only without quality scores, so filtering differed. This table comes from immunoSEQ multiplex PCR, and its TCRdb copy is limited to in-frame clones, with some not included. The DNA gave D and trimming, while V, J and clone size come from that table. The sample holds fewer than 1 million clones, 90% to 98% seen once.

Sequencing was done on a sample of naive CD8+ T cells sorted from blood. The sequence came from a young man in good health. The rearrangement uses TRBV29-1 and TRBJ2-7; 8 bases align to TRBD1. The CDR3 DNA reads TGCAGCGTTCTGGACAGGGCTGAGCAGTACTTC. Encoded protein: CSVLDRAEQYF.